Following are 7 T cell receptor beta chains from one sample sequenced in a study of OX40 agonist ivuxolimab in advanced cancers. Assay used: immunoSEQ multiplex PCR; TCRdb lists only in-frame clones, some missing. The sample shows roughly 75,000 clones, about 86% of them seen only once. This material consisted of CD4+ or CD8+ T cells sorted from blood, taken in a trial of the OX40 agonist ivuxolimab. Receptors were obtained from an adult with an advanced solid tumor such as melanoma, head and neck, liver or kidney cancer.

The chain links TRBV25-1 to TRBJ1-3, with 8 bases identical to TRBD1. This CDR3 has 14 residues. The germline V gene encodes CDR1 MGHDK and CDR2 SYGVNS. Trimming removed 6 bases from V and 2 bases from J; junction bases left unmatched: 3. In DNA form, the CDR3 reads TGTGCCAGCAGAGACAGGGGAGCTGGAAACACCATATATTTT. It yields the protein CASRDRGAGNTIYF.

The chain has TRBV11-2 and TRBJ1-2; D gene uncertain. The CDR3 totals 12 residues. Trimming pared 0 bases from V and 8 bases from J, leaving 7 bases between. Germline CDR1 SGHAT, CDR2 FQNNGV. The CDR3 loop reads CASSLDSRGYTF. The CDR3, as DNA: TGTGCCAGCAGCTTAGATTCCCGGGGCTACACCTTC.

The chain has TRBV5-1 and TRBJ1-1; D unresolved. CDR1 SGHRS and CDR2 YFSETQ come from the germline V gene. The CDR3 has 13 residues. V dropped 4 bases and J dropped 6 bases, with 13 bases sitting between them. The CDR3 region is CASSPPAGPEAFF. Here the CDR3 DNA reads TGCGCCAGCAGCCCTCCCGCGGGTCCTGAAGCTTTCTTT.

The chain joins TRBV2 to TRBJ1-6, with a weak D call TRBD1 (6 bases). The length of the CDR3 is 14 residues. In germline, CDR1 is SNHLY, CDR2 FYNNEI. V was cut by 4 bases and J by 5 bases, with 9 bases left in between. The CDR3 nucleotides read TGTGCCAGCAGTGCCCGGACAGATAATTCACCCCTCCACTTT. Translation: CASSARTDNSPLHF.

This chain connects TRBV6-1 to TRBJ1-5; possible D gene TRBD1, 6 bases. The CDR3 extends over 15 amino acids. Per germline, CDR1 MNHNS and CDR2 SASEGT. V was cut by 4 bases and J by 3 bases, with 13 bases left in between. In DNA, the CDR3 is TGTGCCAGCAGTGCCGTCCGGGGACACAATCAGCCCCAGCATTTT. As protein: CASSAVRGHNQPQHF.

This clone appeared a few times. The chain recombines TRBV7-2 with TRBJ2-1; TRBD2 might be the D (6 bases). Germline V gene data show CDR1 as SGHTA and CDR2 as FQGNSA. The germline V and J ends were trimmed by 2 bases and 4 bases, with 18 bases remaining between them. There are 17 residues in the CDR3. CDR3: CASSLNPGAGGYNEQFF. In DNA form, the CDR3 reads TGTGCCAGCAGCTTAAATCCTGGAGCGGGTGGATACAATGAGCAGTTCTTC.

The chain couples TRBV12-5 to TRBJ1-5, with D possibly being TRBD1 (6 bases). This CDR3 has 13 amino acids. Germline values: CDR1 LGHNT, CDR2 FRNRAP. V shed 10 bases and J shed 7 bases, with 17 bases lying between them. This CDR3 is CATSHRVSQPQHF. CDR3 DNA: TGTGCTACCTCTCACAGGGTTTCCCAGCCCCAGCATTTT.